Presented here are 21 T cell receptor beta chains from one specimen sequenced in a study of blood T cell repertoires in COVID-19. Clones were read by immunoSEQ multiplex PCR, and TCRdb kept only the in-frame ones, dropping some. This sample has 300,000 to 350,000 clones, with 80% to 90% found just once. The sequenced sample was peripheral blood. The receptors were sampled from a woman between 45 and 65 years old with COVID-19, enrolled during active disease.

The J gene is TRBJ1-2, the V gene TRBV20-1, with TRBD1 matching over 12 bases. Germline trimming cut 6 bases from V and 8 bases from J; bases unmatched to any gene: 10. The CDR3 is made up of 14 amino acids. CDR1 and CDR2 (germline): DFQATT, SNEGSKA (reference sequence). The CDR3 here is CSASGTGGAGGYTF. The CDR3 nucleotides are TGCAGTGCCAGTGGGACAGGGGGCGCGGGGGGCTACACCTTC.

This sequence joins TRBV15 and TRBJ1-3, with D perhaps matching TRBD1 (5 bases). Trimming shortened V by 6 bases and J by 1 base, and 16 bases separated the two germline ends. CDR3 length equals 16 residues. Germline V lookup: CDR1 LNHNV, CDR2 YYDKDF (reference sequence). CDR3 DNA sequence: TGTGCCACCAGGCTCCACACGACAGCATCTGGAAACACCATATATTTT. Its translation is CATRLHTTASGNTIYF.

The CDR3 nucleotides are TGTGCCAGCAGCTTAACAGAAGTTGAGCAGTATTTT. This codes for CASSLTEVEQYF. The rearrangement joins TRBV7-2 to TRBJ2-3; D gene uncertain. CDR1 is SGHTA and CDR2 is FQGNSA in the germline V gene. Trimming cost V 2 bases and J 11 bases, with 11 bases left between them. This CDR3 spans 12 amino acids.

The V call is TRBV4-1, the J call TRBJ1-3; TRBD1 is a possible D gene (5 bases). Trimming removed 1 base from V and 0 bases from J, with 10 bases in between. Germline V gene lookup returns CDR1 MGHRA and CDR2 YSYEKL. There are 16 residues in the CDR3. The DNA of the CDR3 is TGCGCCAGCAGCCAAGGACAGTTAGGCTCTGGAAACACCATATATTTT. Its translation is CASSQGQLGSGNTIYF.

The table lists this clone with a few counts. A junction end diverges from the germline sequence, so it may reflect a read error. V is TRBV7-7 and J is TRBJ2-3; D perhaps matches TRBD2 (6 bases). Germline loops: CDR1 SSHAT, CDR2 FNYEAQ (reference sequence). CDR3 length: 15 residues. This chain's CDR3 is CASSLAASGTDTQYF. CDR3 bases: TGTGCTAGCAGCTTAGCGGCTAGCGGCACAGATACGCAGTATTTT.

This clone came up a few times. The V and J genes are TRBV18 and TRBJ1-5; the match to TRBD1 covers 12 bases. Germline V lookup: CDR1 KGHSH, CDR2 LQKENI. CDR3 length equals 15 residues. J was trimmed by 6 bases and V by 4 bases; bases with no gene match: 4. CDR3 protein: CASSRGTGGGQPQHF. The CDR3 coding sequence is TGTGCCAGCTCACGGGGGACAGGGGGCGGTCAGCCCCAGCATTTT.

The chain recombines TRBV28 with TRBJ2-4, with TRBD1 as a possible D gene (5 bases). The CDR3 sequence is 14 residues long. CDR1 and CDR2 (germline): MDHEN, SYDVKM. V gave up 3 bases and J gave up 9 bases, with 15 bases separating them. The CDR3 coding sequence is TGTGCCAGCAGTTTGCAGGGTTTAATACCCATTCAGTACTTC. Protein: CASSLQGLIPIQYF.

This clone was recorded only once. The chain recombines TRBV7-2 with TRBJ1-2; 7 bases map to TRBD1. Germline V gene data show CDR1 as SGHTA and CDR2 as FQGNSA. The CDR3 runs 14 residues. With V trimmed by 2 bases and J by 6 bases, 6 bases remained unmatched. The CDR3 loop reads CASSLLRQGNGYTF. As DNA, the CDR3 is TGTGCCAGCAGCTTATTAAGACAGGGAAATGGCTACACCTTC.

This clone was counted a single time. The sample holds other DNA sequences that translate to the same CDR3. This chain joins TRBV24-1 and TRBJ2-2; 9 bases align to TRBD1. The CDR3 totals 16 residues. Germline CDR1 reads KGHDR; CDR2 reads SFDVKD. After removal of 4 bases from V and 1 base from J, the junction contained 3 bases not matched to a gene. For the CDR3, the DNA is TGTGCCACCAGTGACCCGACAGGGGGGAACACCGGGGAGCTGTTTTTT. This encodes CATSDPTGGNTGELFF.

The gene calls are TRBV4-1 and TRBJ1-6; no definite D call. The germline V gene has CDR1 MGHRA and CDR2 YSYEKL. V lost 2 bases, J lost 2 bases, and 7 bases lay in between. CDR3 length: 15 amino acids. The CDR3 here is CASSQSSAYNSPLHF. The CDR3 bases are TGCGCCAGCAGCCAAAGCAGCGCCTATAATTCACCCCTCCACTTT.

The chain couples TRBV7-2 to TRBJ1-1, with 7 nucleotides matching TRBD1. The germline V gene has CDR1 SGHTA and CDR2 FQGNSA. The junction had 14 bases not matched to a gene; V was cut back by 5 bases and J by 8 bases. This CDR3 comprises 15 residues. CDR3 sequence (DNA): TGTGCCAGCAGCATCCAGGGACAGCTATTCAAGGAAGCTTTCTTT. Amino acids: CASSIQGQLFKEAFF.

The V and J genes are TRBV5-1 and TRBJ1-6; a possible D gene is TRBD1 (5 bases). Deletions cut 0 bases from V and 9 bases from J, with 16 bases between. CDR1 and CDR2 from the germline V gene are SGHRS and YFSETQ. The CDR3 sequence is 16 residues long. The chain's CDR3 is CASSLGSQGAGSPLHF. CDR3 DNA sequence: TGCGCCAGCAGCTTGGGGAGCCAAGGGGCAGGTTCACCCCTCCACTTT.

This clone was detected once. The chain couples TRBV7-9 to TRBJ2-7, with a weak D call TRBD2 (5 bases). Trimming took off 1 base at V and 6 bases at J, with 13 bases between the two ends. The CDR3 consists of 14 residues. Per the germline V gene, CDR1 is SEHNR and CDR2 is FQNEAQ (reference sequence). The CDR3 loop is CASSLVGRGAEQYF. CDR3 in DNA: TGTGCCAGCAGCTTAGTGGGTCGGGGAGCCGAGCAGTACTTC.

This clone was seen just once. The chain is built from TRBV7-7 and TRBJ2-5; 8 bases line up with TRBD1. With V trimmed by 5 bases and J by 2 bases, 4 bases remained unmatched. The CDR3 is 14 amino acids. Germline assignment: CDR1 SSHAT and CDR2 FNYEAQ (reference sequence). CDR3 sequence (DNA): TGTGCCAGCAGCCGACAGGGGTGGCAAGAGACCCAGTACTTC. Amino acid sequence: CASSRQGWQETQYF.

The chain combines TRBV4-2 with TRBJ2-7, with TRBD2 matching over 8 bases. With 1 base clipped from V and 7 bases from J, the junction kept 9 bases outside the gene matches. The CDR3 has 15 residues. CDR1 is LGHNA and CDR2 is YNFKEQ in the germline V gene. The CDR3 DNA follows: TGTGCCAGCAGCCAAGGGGATCAGCGGGAGTTGGAGCAGTACTTC. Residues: CASSQGDQRELEQYF.

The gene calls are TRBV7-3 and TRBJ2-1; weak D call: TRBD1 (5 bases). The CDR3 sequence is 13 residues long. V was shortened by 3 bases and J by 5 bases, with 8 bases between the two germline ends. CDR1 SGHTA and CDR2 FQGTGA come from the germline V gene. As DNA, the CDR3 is TGTGCCAGCAGCTTCCAACAGGACAATGAGCAGTTCTTC. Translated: CASSFQQDNEQFF. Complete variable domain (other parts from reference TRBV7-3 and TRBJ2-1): GAGVSQTPSNKVTEKGKYVELRCDPISGHTALYWYRQSLGQGPEFLIYFQGTGAADDSGLPNDRFFAVRPEGSVSTLKIQRTERGDSAVYLCASSFQQDNEQFFGPGTRLTVL.

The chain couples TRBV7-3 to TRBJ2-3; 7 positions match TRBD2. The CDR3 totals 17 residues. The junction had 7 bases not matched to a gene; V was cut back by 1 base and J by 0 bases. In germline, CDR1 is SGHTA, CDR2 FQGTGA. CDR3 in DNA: TGTGCCAGCAGCTTAAATCCTAGCGGTCGTAGCACAGATACGCAGTATTTT. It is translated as CASSLNPSGRSTDTQYF.

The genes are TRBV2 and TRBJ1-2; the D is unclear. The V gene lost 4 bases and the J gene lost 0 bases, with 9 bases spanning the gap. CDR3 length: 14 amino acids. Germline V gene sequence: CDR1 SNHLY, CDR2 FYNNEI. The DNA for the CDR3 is TGTGCCAGCAGTGTTGGAGAAACTAACTATGGCTACACCTTC. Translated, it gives CASSVGETNYGYTF.

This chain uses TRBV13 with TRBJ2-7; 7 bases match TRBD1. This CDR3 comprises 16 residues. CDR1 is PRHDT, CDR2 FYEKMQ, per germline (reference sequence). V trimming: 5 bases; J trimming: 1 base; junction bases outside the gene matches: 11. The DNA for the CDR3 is TGTGCCAGCAGCCCACAGGGGATCAGGGGATCCTACGAGCAGTACTTC. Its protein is CASSPQGIRGSYEQYF.

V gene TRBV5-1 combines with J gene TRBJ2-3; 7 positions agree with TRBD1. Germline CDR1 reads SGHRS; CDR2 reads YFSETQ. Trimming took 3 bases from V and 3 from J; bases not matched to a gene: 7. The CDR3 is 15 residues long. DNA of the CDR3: TGCGCCAGCAGCTCGACACAGGGGAAAACAGATACGCAGTATTTT. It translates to CASSSTQGKTDTQYF.

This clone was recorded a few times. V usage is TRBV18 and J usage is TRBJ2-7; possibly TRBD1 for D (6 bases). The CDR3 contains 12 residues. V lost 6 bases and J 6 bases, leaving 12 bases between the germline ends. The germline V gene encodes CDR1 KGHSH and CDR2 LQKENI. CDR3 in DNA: TGTGCCAGCTCCAAGGACAGAGCCGAGCAGTACTTC. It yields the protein CASSKDRAEQYF.